These 13 T cell receptor beta chains came from one sample sequenced in a study of shared clonotypes between healthy human individuals. Profiled with immunoSEQ multiplex PCR; TCRdb holds only in-frame clones, not every one. The data show more than 80,000 clones, roughly 69% seen once. The sequencing input was memory CD8+ T cells sorted from blood. Described subset: CD45RO+ cells pooled with CCR7-negative TemRA cells. These receptors all stem from a young man in good health.

The chain recombines TRBV28 with TRBJ2-7; 11 bases align to TRBD1. Germline CDR1 reads MDHEN; CDR2 reads SYDVKM. J was trimmed by 2 bases and V by 0 bases; bases with no gene match: 3. This CDR3 has 16 residues. CDR3 sequence reads: CASSLWAGQGAYEQYF. CDR3 DNA: TGTGCCAGCAGTTTATGGGCGGGACAGGGGGCCTACGAGCAGTACTTC.

This clone was counted between two and nine times. The gene calls are TRBV5-1 and TRBJ2-1; D may be TRBD2 (7 bases). The length of the CDR3 is 15 residues. The ends were cut back, 4 bases at V and 1 base at J, with 12 bases in the middle. CDR1 and CDR2 (germline): SGHRS, YFSETQ. The CDR3: CASSPEGGSYNEQFF. The CDR3 DNA sequence: TGCGCCAGCAGCCCCGAGGGGGGGTCCTACAATGAGCAGTTCTTC. The full variable domain, in which reference TRBV5-1 and TRBJ2-1 provide the parts outside the CDR3, is KAGVTQTPRYLIKTRGQQVTLSCSPISGHRSVSWYQQTPGQGLQFLFEYFSETQRNKGNFPGRFSGRQFSNSRSEMNVSTLELGDSALYLCASSPEGGSYNEQFFGPGTRLTVL.

This clone was seen just once. This chain links TRBV5-5 with TRBJ2-1, with TRBD1 matching over 8 bases. The CDR3 is 14 amino acids. Germline V gene sequence: CDR1 SGHKS, CDR2 YYEKEE (reference sequence). Unmatched junction bases numbered 4, after V lost 4 bases and J lost 4 bases. The CDR3 region is CASSLRGPYNEQFF. CDR3 DNA sequence: TGTGCCAGCAGCCTCAGGGGGCCTTACAATGAGCAGTTCTTC.

J is TRBJ1-1 and V is TRBV6-1; D unresolved. Deletions cut 6 bases from V and 2 bases from J, with 4 bases between. Germline CDR1 is MNHNS and CDR2 is SASEGT. CDR3 length equals 11 residues. The CDR3 DNA is TGTGCCAGCAGAGATAACACTGAAGCTTTCTTT. The encoded protein is CASRDNTEAFF.

The rearrangement links TRBV27 to TRBJ2-1; 7 nucleotides agree with TRBD2. This CDR3 is built from 12 residues. CDR1 and CDR2 from the germline V gene are MNHEY and SMNVEV (reference sequence). V was clipped by 9 bases and J by 8 bases; unmatched bases: 7. The CDR3 nucleotides are TGTGCCAGTAAATTTGCGGGGGATGAGCAGTTCTTC. This codes for CASKFAGDEQFF.

The chain combines TRBV30 with TRBJ1-2; 7 bases agree with TRBD1. The CDR3 is 11 amino acids. Trimming at V came to 3 bases and at J to 8 bases, leaving 3 bases not matched to a gene. Germline CDR1 reads GTSNPN; CDR2 reads SVGIG (reference sequence). CDR3 sequence reads: CAWSWTGGYTF. The DNA for the CDR3 is TGTGCCTGGAGCTGGACAGGCGGCTACACCTTC.

The V call is TRBV18, the J call TRBJ2-4; weak D call: TRBD1 (5 bases). Germline lookup yields CDR1 KGHSH and CDR2 LQKENI. The CDR3 extends over 17 amino acids. Trimming removed 8 bases at V and 0 bases at J, with 20 bases between. The CDR3 DNA reads TGTGCCAGCGCCTTGAATGCAGGGTCCTTAGCCAAAAACATTCAGTACTTC. Protein sequence: CASALNAGSLAKNIQYF.

V is TRBV27 and J is TRBJ2-7; perhaps TRBD2 as D (7 bases). This CDR3 has 15 residues. Germline CDR1 is MNHEY and CDR2 is SMNVEV (reference sequence). The V end was cut by 2 bases, the J end by 3 bases, with 14 bases between. The CDR3 sequence is CASSLGGAAFYEQYF. CDR3 nucleotide sequence: TGTGCCAGCAGTTTAGGGGGGGCAGCGTTCTACGAGCAGTACTTC.

The rearrangement joins TRBV29-1 to TRBJ1-1; D gene ambiguous. Germline-derived CDR1 and CDR2 are SQVTM and ANQGSEA. CDR3 length equals 15 residues. The V end lost 4 bases, the J end lost 1 base, and 16 bases lay between the germline ends. DNA for the CDR3: TGCAGCGTTGTGGGCGGATCTTATGAGAACACTGAAGCTTTCTTT. Translation: CSVVGGSYENTEAFF.

The V call is TRBV4-1, the J call TRBJ2-7; 7 bases match TRBD2. After removal of 1 base from V and 6 bases from J, the junction contained 9 bases not matched to a gene. Germline CDR1 MGHRA, CDR2 YSYEKL. The CDR3 runs to 15 residues. The CDR3 loop reads CASSQVGTTQREQYF. CDR3 DNA sequence: TGCGCCAGCAGCCAAGTTGGGACTACCCAACGCGAGCAGTACTTC.

This clone was seen only once. J is TRBJ2-5 and V is TRBV7-2, with 11 positions matching TRBD2. Germline loops: CDR1 SGHTA, CDR2 FQGNSA. This CDR3 has 16 amino acids. Losses at the gene ends were 5 bases for V and 5 bases for J; bases not matched to a gene: 10. This chain's CDR3 is CASSILAGDFLETQYF. The CDR3 nucleotides read TGTGCCAGCAGCATACTAGCGGGAGATTTCCTGGAGACCCAGTACTTC.

V and J are TRBV6-6 and TRBJ1-2; no clear D. Germline CDR1 is MNHNY and CDR2 is SVGAGI (reference sequence). The CDR3 is 14 amino acids. Trimming pared 0 bases from V and 8 bases from J, leaving 13 bases between. The CDR3 is CASSYSIGGSGYTF. For the CDR3, the DNA is TGTGCCAGCAGTTACTCGATTGGCGGGTCAGGCTACACCTTC.

The chain carries TRBV5-6 and TRBJ1-4; D unclear. Per the germline V gene, CDR1 is SGHDT and CDR2 is YYEEEE. The CDR3 has 13 residues. Trimming removed 0 bases at V and 8 bases at J, with 8 bases between. The CDR3: CASSLGRAEKLFF. In DNA form, the CDR3 reads TGTGCCAGCAGCTTGGGGAGGGCGGAAAAACTGTTTTTT.